This T cell receptor beta chain was obtained from a study of T-cell reconstitution after alpha-beta-depleted transplantation in children. V was shortened by 0 bases and J by 6 bases, with 12 bases between the two germline ends. CDR3 length equals 14 residues. Germline V CDR1 and CDR2: SGHRS, YFSETQ. Preparation of the TCRbeta library involved a method that used unique molecular identifiers. From the PCR reads, TCRdb called clonotypes with MiXCR, one entry per CDR3 protein. This table holds 350,000 to 500,000 distinct CDR3 sequences, 43% found once. The sequences come from PBMCs, collected before TCRalphabeta/CD19-depleted stem cell transplant. This sequence joins TRBV5-1 and TRBJ1-2; D gene uncertain. The TCR originated in a girl aged 2-15 years with aplastic anemia, due to receive a stem cell transplant. The CDR3: CASSLEAHANGYTF. The CDR3 region has the DNA TGCGCCAGCAGCTTGGAAGCGCATGCCAATGGCTACACCTTC.